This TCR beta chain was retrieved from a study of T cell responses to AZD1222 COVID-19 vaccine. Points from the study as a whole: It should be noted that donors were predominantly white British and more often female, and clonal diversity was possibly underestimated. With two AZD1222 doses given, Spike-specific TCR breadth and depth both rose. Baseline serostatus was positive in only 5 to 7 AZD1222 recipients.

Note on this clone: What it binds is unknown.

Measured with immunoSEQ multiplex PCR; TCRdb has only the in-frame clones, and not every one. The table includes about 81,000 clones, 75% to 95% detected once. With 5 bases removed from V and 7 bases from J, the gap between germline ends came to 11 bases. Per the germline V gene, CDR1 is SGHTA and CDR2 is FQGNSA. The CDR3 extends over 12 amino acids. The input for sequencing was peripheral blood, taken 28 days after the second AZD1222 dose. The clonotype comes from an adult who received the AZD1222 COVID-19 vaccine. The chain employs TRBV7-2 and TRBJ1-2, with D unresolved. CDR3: CASSPAASGYTF. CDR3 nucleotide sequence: TGTGCCAGCAGCCCCGCGGCGAGTGGCTACACCTTC.